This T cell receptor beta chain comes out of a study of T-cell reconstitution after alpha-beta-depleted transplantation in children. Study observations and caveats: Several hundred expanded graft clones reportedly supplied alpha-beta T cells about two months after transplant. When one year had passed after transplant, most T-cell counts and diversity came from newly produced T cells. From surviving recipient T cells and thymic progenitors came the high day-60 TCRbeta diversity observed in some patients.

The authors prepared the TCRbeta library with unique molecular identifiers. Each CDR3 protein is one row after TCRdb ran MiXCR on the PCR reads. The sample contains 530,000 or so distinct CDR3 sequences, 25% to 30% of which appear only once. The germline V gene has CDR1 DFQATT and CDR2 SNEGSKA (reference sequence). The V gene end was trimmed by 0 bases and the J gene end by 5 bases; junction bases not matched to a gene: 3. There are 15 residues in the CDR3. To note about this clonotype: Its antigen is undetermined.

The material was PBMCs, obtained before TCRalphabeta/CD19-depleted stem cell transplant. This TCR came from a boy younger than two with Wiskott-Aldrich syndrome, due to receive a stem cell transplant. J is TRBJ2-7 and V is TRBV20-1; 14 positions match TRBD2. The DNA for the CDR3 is TGCAGTGCTAGAGATGGGACTAGCGGGAGCCACGAGCAGTACTTC. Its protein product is CSARDGTSGSHEQYF.